One sample yielded the 8 T cell receptor beta chains listed below, sequenced in a study of control samples from healthy donors and cancer patients. Produced via immunoSEQ multiplex PCR; TCRdb's table is partial and in-frame only. The data hold about 89,000 clones, with approximately 89% observed a single time. Material: blood. The receptors shown here come from a man aged 25-40 years in good health.

The chain recombines TRBV3-1 (or the pseudogene TRBV3-2) with TRBJ1-1, with TRBD1 as a possible D gene (6 bases). The CDR3 contains 14 residues. Trimming removed 1 base from V and 6 bases from J, with 12 bases in between. CDR1 is LGHDT, CDR2 YNNKEL, per germline (reference sequence). CDR3 DNA sequence: TGTGCCAGCAGCCAAGCTGGGGGGCACCCTGAAGCTTTCTTT. This encodes CASSQAGGHPEAFF.

This clone has more than one count but fewer than ten. This chain connects TRBV2 to TRBJ1-4; 9 nucleotides agree with TRBD1. V shed 4 bases, J shed 6 bases, and the junction held 3 bases outside the gene matches. The CDR3 has 14 amino acids. Germline V gene data show CDR1 as SNHLY and CDR2 as FYNNEI. The CDR3 DNA reads as TGTGCCAGCAGTGTGGGGACAGGGTATGAAAAACTGTTTTTT. It is translated as CASSVGTGYEKLFF. The complete variable domain, with remaining parts taken from reference TRBV2 and TRBJ1-4, reads EPEVTQTPSHQVTQMGQEVILRCVPISNHLYFYWYRQILGQKVEFLVSFYNNEISEKSEIFDDQFSVERPDGSNFTLKIRSTKLEDSAMYFCASSVGTGYEKLFFGSGTQLSVL.

The chain couples TRBV30 to TRBJ1-4; TRBD1 matches 9 bases. Germline CDR1 reads GTSNPN; CDR2 reads SVGIG (reference sequence). V shed 2 bases and J 8 bases; nucleotides not matched to a gene: 6. The CDR3 consists of 14 residues. DNA for the CDR3: TGTGCCTGGAGTAAGGGACAGGGCACCGAAAAACTGTTTTTT. It is translated as CAWSKGQGTEKLFF.

The chain combines TRBV29-1 with TRBJ2-7; possible D gene TRBD1, 5 bases. Germline CDR1 reads SQVTM; CDR2 reads ANQGSEA. The CDR3 is 12 residues long. The germline V and J ends were trimmed by 4 bases and 3 bases, with 10 bases remaining between them. The CDR3 DNA reads as TGCAGCGTTGTCTCAGGGTTCTACGAGCAGTACTTC. It translates to CSVVSGFYEQYF.

The genes are TRBV4-1 and TRBJ1-3; 10 nucleotides line up with TRBD1. CDR1 is MGHRA and CDR2 is YSYEKL in the germline V gene. Trimming cost V 4 bases and J 2 bases; bases outside gene matches: 2. The CDR3 spans 15 residues. CDR3 region: CASSPGTGAGNTIYF. The CDR3 bases are TGCGCCAGCAGCCCTGGGACAGGGGCTGGAAACACCATATATTTT.

This chain uses TRBV3-1 (or the pseudogene TRBV3-2) with TRBJ2-1; 7 positions match TRBD2. The germline V gene encodes CDR1 LGHDT and CDR2 YNNKEL (reference sequence). V shed 5 bases, J shed 3 bases, and the junction held 10 bases outside the gene matches. The CDR3 runs 16 residues. CDR3 protein: CASSFRTREGYNEQFF. DNA for the CDR3: TGTGCCAGCAGCTTTCGGACTAGAGAGGGCTACAATGAGCAGTTCTTC.

The rearrangement joins TRBV7-6 to TRBJ1-5; 11 nucleotides line up with TRBD1. Germline CDR1 and CDR2: SGHVS and FNYEAQ. This CDR3 is built from 14 residues. The V gene end was trimmed by 5 bases and the J gene end by 11 bases; junction bases not matched to a gene: 8. CDR3 protein: CASSPGTGGRTQHF. The CDR3 region has the DNA TGTGCCAGCAGCCCCGGGACAGGGGGAAGGACCCAGCATTTT.

The genes are TRBV11-3 and TRBJ2-1; 8 nucleotides align to TRBD2. Germline V gene sequence: CDR1 SGHNT, CDR2 YENEEA. The CDR3 extends over 15 amino acids. Trimming took 1 base from V and 9 from J; bases not matched to a gene: 8. The CDR3 nucleotides are TGTGCCAGCAGCTTAGCGGGGGGGTTTAACAGTGAGCAGTTCTTC. It is translated as CASSLAGGFNSEQFF.